These 28 T cell receptor beta chains were sequenced from one sample in a study of T cells after yellow fever vaccination. TCRdb reanalysed the 5' RACE reads using MiXCR and keeps one entry per CDR3 protein. The sample lists about 180,000 distinct CDR3 sequences; 5.5% to 7.5% were seen once. Material: CD4+ T cells sorted from PBMCs, obtained on the day of the first yellow fever vaccination. Receptors originate from a man younger than 30 who received the YFV17D yellow fever vaccine.

This clonotype was picked up many times. The gene calls are TRBV15 and TRBJ2-1, with D possibly matching TRBD1 (6 bases). With 5 bases removed from V and 4 bases from J, the gap between germline ends came to 15 bases. This CDR3 comprises 15 residues. Germline V gene lookup returns CDR1 LNHNV and CDR2 YYDKDF (reference sequence). CDR3 sequence reads: CATSPAGQGYNEQFF. DNA of the CDR3: TGTGCCACCAGCCCCGCCGGCCAGGGGTACAATGAGCAGTTCTTC.

This clonotype occurred many times. The chain couples TRBV7-2 to TRBJ2-2, with unresolved D. The V end lost 3 bases, the J end lost 5 bases, and 13 bases lay between the germline ends. Per the germline V gene, CDR1 is SGHTA and CDR2 is FQGNSA. This CDR3 has 15 amino acids. The CDR3 nucleotides read TGTGCCAGCAGCTTCGGGTCTCTCCGGACCGGGGAGCTGTTTTTT. Amino acids: CASSFGSLRTGELFF.

This clonotype was found many times. The gene calls are TRBV20-1 and TRBJ1-4, with D hard to call. The CDR3 extends over 12 amino acids. V was cut by 0 bases and J by 11 bases, with 10 bases left in between. Germline loops: CDR1 DFQATT, CDR2 SNEGSKA (reference sequence). CDR3 loop: CSARDRRAKLFF. The CDR3 DNA sequence: TGCAGTGCTAGAGATAGAAGGGCGAAACTGTTTTTT.

This clonotype was recorded many times. This chain uses TRBV5-1 with TRBJ1-2; a possible D gene is TRBD1 (5 bases). Germline V lookup: CDR1 SGHRS, CDR2 YFSETQ. V lost 4 bases to trimming and J lost 4 bases, with 14 bases between them. This CDR3 contains 14 residues. The CDR3 region is CASSEQDPLYGYTF. The CDR3 region has the DNA TGCGCCAGCAGCGAACAGGACCCTCTCTATGGCTACACCTTC.

In this sample, this clonotype turned up many times. J is TRBJ2-5 and V is TRBV20-1, with D tentatively TRBD1 (5 bases). The V and J ends lost 4 bases and 5 bases respectively, with 17 bases between them. Looked up from germline, CDR1 is DFQATT and CDR2 is SNEGSKA (reference sequence). The CDR3 contains 14 residues. CDR3: CSANRGGLWETQYF. The DNA of the CDR3 is TGCAGTGCTAATAGGGGTGGGTTATGGGAGACCCAGTACTTC.

A few counts support this clonotype. V is TRBV7-2 and J is TRBJ1-5; 9 bases agree with TRBD1. V shed 1 base and J 2 bases; nucleotides not matched to a gene: 3. This CDR3 has 16 residues. CDR1 and CDR2 from the germline V gene are SGHTA and FQGNSA. The CDR3 sequence is CASSLGDRVGNQPQHF. The CDR3, as DNA: TGTGCCAGCAGCTTAGGGGACAGGGTAGGCAATCAGCCCCAGCATTTT.

This clonotype was recorded at least ten times. The V and J genes are TRBV10-1 and TRBJ1-1; D is perhaps TRBD1 (5 bases). V shed 4 bases and J shed 5 bases, with 11 bases lying between them. In germline, CDR1 is WNHNN, CDR2 SYGVQD (reference sequence). This CDR3 has 13 amino acids. The CDR3 coding sequence is TGCGCCAGCAGTGCGACAGCTAGAACTGAAGCTTTCTTT. Its protein product is CASSATARTEAFF.

This clonotype has a count of ten or more. The chain joins TRBV12-3 or TRBV12-4 to TRBJ1-5; TRBD1 might be the D (5 bases). The CDR3 runs 13 residues. V lost 2 bases and J 8 bases, leaving 10 bases between the germline ends. The CDR3 loop reads CASSLRGREPQHF. CDR3 nucleotides: TGTGCCAGCAGTTTAAGGGGAAGGGAGCCCCAGCATTTT.

This clonotype has at least ten counts. This chain joins TRBV20-1 and TRBJ2-7, with a possible D match to TRBD2 (7 bases). V lost 1 base to trimming and J lost 3 bases, with 16 bases between them. This CDR3 contains 15 residues. Germline lookup yields CDR1 DFQATT and CDR2 SNEGSKA (reference sequence). The CDR3 loop reads CSARVWGGADYEQYV. CDR3 sequence (DNA): TGCAGTGCTAGAGTCTGGGGGGGGGCTGACTACGAGCAGTACGTC.

This clonotype was seen many times. The rearrangement links TRBV20-1 to TRBJ2-2, with TRBD1 matching 7 bases. Germline V gives CDR1 DFQATT, CDR2 SNEGSKA (reference sequence). The CDR3 covers 14 residues. Trimming cost V 0 bases and J 3 bases; bases outside gene matches: 1. The CDR3 loop is CSARDQGDTGELFF. The CDR3 DNA is TGCAGTGCTAGAGATCAGGGGGACACCGGGGAGCTGTTTTTT.

This clonotype was recorded many times. The chain combines TRBV2 with TRBJ2-5; maybe TRBD2 (6 bases). Per germline, CDR1 SNHLY and CDR2 FYNNEI. The CDR3 extends over 15 amino acids. Deletions cut 0 bases from V and 2 bases from J, with 10 bases between. CDR3 region: CASSEAAGRQETQYF. DNA of the CDR3: TGTGCCAGCAGTGAAGCTGCCGGGAGACAAGAGACCCAGTACTTC.

This clonotype was detected ten times or more. This CDR3 reads CASSNRVVSDTQYF. DNA for the CDR3: TGTGCCAGTAGTAACCGCGTGGTTTCAGATACGCAGTATTTT. V is TRBV19 and J is TRBJ2-3; no clear D. The CDR3 loop spans 14 amino acids. Germline assignment: CDR1 LNHDA and CDR2 SQIVND (reference sequence). Trimming removed 4 bases from V and 4 bases from J, with 12 bases in between.

The chain combines TRBV20-1 with TRBJ2-7; D tentatively fits TRBD1 or TRBD2 (5 bases each). The V gene's germline CDR1 is DFQATT and CDR2 SNEGSKA (reference sequence). The CDR3 is 13 residues long. V was trimmed by 6 bases and J by 3 bases, leaving 15 bases between them. DNA for the CDR3: TGCAGTGCCGCTACGGGACCGTACTACGAGCAGTACGTC. This codes for CSAATGPYYEQYV.

This clonotype was counted at least ten times. The chain uses TRBV7-9 and TRBJ2-1; no clear D. CDR1 and CDR2 from the germline V gene are SEHNR and FQNEAQ (reference sequence). V was pared by 0 bases and J by 9 bases, with 6 bases between. CDR3 length equals 12 residues. The CDR3 sequence is CASSLASSEQFF. The CDR3 DNA is TGTGCCAGCAGCTTAGCGAGTAGTGAGCAGTTCTTC.

This clonotype was seen a single time. The V call is TRBV7-2, the J call TRBJ2-2; 8 bases are a match to TRBD1. Germline V gene data show CDR1 as SGHTA and CDR2 as FQGNSA. The ends lost 5 bases at V and 5 bases at J; junction bases unmatched: 4. The CDR3 is 14 residues long. CDR3 nucleotides: TGTGCCAGCAGCCATAGGACAGGGACCGGGGAGCTGTTTTTT. It codes for CASSHRTGTGELFF.

Many counts were recorded for this clonotype. The chain is built from TRBV20-1 and TRBJ2-1; D gene uncertain. Per germline, CDR1 DFQATT and CDR2 SNEGSKA (reference sequence). This CDR3 contains 15 residues. Trimming removed 1 base from V and 0 bases from J, with 10 bases in between. The DNA of the CDR3 is TGCAGTGCTAGAGGACTCCAGAGCTCCTACAATGAGCAGTTCTTC. It specifies CSARGLQSSYNEQFF.

This chain joins TRBV21-1 and TRBJ2-1; TRBD2, as called in the table, went unchecked against the DNA. TRBV21-1 is a recognized pseudogene. This CDR3 region has 21 residues. CDR3 residues: CASSKNRKRGHMGRGYNEQFF. As DNA, the CDR3 is TGTGCCAGCAGCAAAAATCGAAAGCGGGGCCATATGGGGAGGGGCTACAATGAGCAGTTCTTC.

This clonotype was seen many times. V gene TRBV11-2 combines with J gene TRBJ2-7; a possible D gene is TRBD2 (5 bases). Per the germline V gene, CDR1 is SGHAT and CDR2 is FQNNGV. The CDR3 sequence is 13 residues long. V was cut by 4 bases and J by 7 bases, with 14 bases left in between. The CDR3 is CASSSSGVGEQYV. The CDR3 region has the DNA TGTGCCAGCAGCTCGTCCGGGGTGGGAGAGCAGTACGTC.

This clonotype occurred many times. The genes are TRBV7-9 and TRBJ2-1; D may be TRBD2 (5 bases). CDR1 and CDR2 from the germline V gene are SEHNR and FQNEAQ (reference sequence). V shed 5 bases and J shed 6 bases, with 20 bases lying between them. The CDR3 is made up of 16 amino acids. CDR3 amino acids: CASSPIGVLRPNEQFF. The CDR3 nucleotides read TGTGCCAGCAGCCCCATCGGGGTCCTCCGGCCCAATGAGCAGTTCTTC.

The sample holds many counts of this clonotype. The chain carries TRBV7-4 and TRBJ2-7, with a possible D match to TRBD2 (6 bases). The germline CDR1 and CDR2 sequences are SGHVT and SQSDAQ. V was pared by 4 bases and J by 5 bases, with 12 bases between. The CDR3 consists of 13 residues. In DNA form, the CDR3 reads TGTGCCAGCAGCTACGGGGGTCTCAACGAGCAGTACGTC. Amino acids: CASSYGGLNEQYV.

There are many counts of this clonotype. The chain combines TRBV11-1 with TRBJ2-5; 7 positions match TRBD2. The CDR3 runs to 12 residues. The V and J ends lost 3 bases and 5 bases, in that order; junction bases with no gene match: 0. The germline V gene encodes CDR1 SGHAT and CDR2 FQDESV (reference sequence). This CDR3 is CASSFGGETQYF. CDR3 coding DNA: TGTGCCAGCAGCTTCGGGGGGGAGACCCAGTACTTC.

In regard to this clonotype: A read error is possible here, since a much larger clone lies one base away. The chain is built from TRBV4-1 and TRBJ2-1; 7 bases map to TRBD2. Unmatched junction bases numbered 8, after V lost 5 bases and J lost 4 bases. The V gene's germline CDR1 is MGHRA and CDR2 YSYEKL. The CDR3 has 15 amino acids. The CDR3 here is CASSALASQYNEQFF. In nucleotides, the CDR3 is TGCGCCAGCAGCGCACTAGCGAGCCAATACAATGAGCAGTTCTTC.

This chain uses TRBV7-3 with TRBJ1-1, with D perhaps matching TRBD1 (6 bases). The ends were cut back, 5 bases at V and 4 bases at J, with 23 bases in the middle. In germline, CDR1 is SGHTA, CDR2 FQGTGA. The CDR3 has 17 residues. CDR3 sequence (DNA): TGTGCCAGCAGCCTAGCTGGGGGGCCGGCTACGGGCACTGAAGCTTTCTTT. Protein sequence: CASSLAGGPATGTEAFF.

The rearrangement links TRBV20-1 to TRBJ1-2; D unresolved. The CDR3 consists of 13 residues. V dropped 2 bases and J dropped 0 bases, with 7 bases sitting between them. Per germline, CDR1 DFQATT and CDR2 SNEGSKA (reference sequence). The CDR3 here is CSARQTTNYGYTF. As DNA, the CDR3 is TGCAGTGCTAGACAGACTACTAACTATGGCTACACCTTC.

The sample holds a few counts of this clonotype. The chain couples TRBV4-3 to TRBJ2-5; perhaps TRBD1 as D (5 bases). Between the trimmed V and J ends, which lost 0 bases and 4 bases, there was a span of 9 bases. CDR3 length equals 14 residues. The germline V gene encodes CDR1 LGHNA and CDR2 YSLEER. The CDR3 region has the DNA TGCGCCAGCAGCCAAGACAGGGTCTCAGAGACCCAGTACTTC. This sequence encodes CASSQDRVSETQYF.

This clonotype was recorded at least ten times. The chain recombines TRBV5-1 with TRBJ2-7; D tentatively fits TRBD1 or TRBD2 (6 bases each). This CDR3 spans 14 amino acids. The V gene's germline CDR1 is SGHRS and CDR2 YFSETQ. V dropped 0 bases and J dropped 3 bases, with 10 bases sitting between them. CDR3 protein: CASSLEQGGYEQYF. The CDR3 nucleotides read TGCGCCAGCAGCTTGGAACAGGGAGGCTACGAGCAGTACTTC.

This clonotype was counted many times. The chain links TRBV7-6 to TRBJ2-1; D uncertain. The CDR3 is made up of 14 amino acids. Germline loops: CDR1 SGHVS, CDR2 FNYEAQ. V lost 1 base and J lost 10, with 14 bases in between. The CDR3 nucleotides read TGTGCCAGCAGCTTAGTCCTCCCGTCTATAGAGCAGTTCTTC. This encodes CASSLVLPSIEQFF.

The chain has TRBV12-5 and TRBJ1-5; TRBD1 agrees at 11 bases. Germline assignment: CDR1 LGHNT and CDR2 FRNRAP. Trimming cost V 6 bases and J 5 bases; bases outside gene matches: 3. This CDR3 spans 14 amino acids. CDR3 nucleotide sequence: TGTGCTAGTGGGGGGACAGGGGGATATCAGCCCCAGCATTTT. This codes for CASGGTGGYQPQHF.